Given below is one TCR beta chain in context. Survey-level immunoSEQ sequencing profiled the TCR beta repertoire. Libraries were prepared by immunoSEQ multiplex PCR; TCRdb keeps only in-frame clonotypes and omits some of them. The data contain about 68,000 clones, 85% to 95% of them singletons. The source material was PBMCs. The sequence derives from a man between 35 and 55 years old with rheumatoid arthritis.

The CDR3 loop reads CSAPGTTEQYF. DNA of the CDR3: TGCAGTGCCCCCGGGACAACCGAGCAGTACTTC. The chain recombines TRBV20-1 with TRBJ2-7, with a weak D call TRBD1 (6 bases). Trimming left V 6 bases short and J 6 bases short, with 12 bases between. Germline CDR1 is DFQATT and CDR2 is SNEGSKA (reference sequence). The CDR3 runs 11 residues.